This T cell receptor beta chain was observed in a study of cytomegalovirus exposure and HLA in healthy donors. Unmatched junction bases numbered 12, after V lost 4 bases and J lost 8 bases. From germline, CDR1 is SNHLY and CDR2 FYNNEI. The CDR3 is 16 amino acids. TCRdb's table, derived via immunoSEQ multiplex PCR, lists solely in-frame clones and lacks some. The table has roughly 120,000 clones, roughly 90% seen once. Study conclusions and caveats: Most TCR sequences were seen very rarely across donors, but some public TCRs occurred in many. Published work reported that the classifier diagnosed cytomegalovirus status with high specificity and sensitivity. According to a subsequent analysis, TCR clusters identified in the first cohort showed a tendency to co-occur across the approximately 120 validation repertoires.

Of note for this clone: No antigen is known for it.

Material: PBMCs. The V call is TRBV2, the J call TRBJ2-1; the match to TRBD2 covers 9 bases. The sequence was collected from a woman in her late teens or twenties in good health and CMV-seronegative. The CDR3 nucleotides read TGTGCCAGCAGTGGGGGGCGGGAGGGCCGATTTGATGAGCAGTTCTTC. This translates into CASSGGREGRFDEQFF.